These 3 T cell receptor beta chains share one sample of origin, sequenced in a study of human T cells and chemical hapten exposure. In TCRdb, the RACE reads were re-called with MiXCR into one record per CDR3 protein. Of 84,000 or so distinct CDR3 sequences listed, over 9.5% are singletons. The time point: patch test 1, 2 weeks after DPC sensitization. The treatment is: therapeutic diphenylcyclopropenone sensitization with weekly scalp DPC. The sample here was whole blood, taken in connection with sensitization to the hapten diphenylcyclopropenone (DPC). These receptors all come from a middle-aged man with alopecia areata. Some clones in this sample may be carry-over from other donors' samples.

This clonotype was recorded at least ten times. The CDR3: CASIRSNQPQHF. The CDR3 DNA reads TGTGCCAGCATCCGAAGCAATCAGCCCCAGCATTTT. The rearrangement links TRBV6-5 to TRBJ1-5; D remains ambiguous. The V end lost 7 bases, the J end lost 1 base, and 5 bases lay between the germline ends. Germline CDR1 is MNHEY and CDR2 is SVGAGI. This CDR3 is 12 amino acids long.

This clonotype was seen a handful of times. The CDR3 DNA sequence: TGTGCTAGTGGATTGCTGACTAACCTCTACACAGATACGCAGTATTTT. Amino acid sequence: CASGLLTNLYTDTQYF. The V gene is TRBV12-5, the J gene TRBJ2-3, with a weak D call TRBD2 (5 bases). CDR3 size: 16 residues. Germline CDR1 is LGHNT and CDR2 is FRNRAP. With 6 bases removed from V and 2 bases from J, the gap between germline ends came to 18 bases.

The J gene is TRBJ2-7, the V gene TRBV6-2 or TRBV6-3; TRBD2 might be the D (6 bases). There are 14 residues in the CDR3. The V end lost 5 bases, the J end lost 2 bases, and 13 bases lay between the germline ends. Germline values: CDR1 MNHEY, CDR2 SVGEGT. For the CDR3, the DNA is TGTGCCAGCAGTACGACATGGGGGGCCTACGAGCAGTACTTC. It encodes CASSTTWGAYEQYF.